These T cell receptor beta chains were read from a single sample in a study of T cell repertoires in cytomegalovirus infection. TCRdb re-called the reads through MiXCR, storing one row per CDR3 protein. In the table there are about 830,000 distinct CDR3 sequences, approximately 32% of which are singletons. Their cognate antigens are unknown. The sample in question was cultured CD8+ T cells from PBMCs, obtained from culture after CMV antigen stimulation. These receptors all come from a human donor in good health (CMV status not recorded). Some clones in this sample may be carry-over from other donors' samples. Both conserved end residues are part of each CDR3. Fields, in order: clone size, V gene, J gene, D gene, CDR3 protein, CDR3 DNA. A D gene is named only where the DNA matches it firmly. Size is stated for part of the rows, as once, few or many counts, or as a class when the clone is expanded.

NA,TRBV13,TRBJ1-2,NA,CASSLVTINYGYTF,TGTGCCAGCAGCTTAGTTACAATCAACTATGGCTACACCTTC
NA,TRBV4-1,TRBJ2-2,TRBD2,CASSPTSGVTGELFF,TGCGCCAGCAGCCCGACTAGCGGAGTCACCGGGGAGCTGTTTTTT
few,TRBV29-1,TRBJ2-7,TRBD1,CSVARDREYYEQYF,TGCAGCGTTGCCCGGGACAGGGAGTATTACGAGCAGTACTTC
NA,TRBV5-8,TRBJ2-1,NA,CASSLGQALGDEQFF,TGTGCCAGCAGCTTAGGCCAAGCCCTAGGGGATGAGCAGTTCTTC
few,TRBV9,TRBJ2-3,TRBD2,CASSPERGTDTQYF,TGTGCCAGCAGCCCAGAGCGGGGGACAGATACGCAGTATTTT
few,TRBV9,TRBJ1-2,NA,CASHSTRSYGYTF,TGTGCCAGCCATTCCACAAGGAGCTATGGCTACACCTTC
few,TRBV6-1,TRBJ1-5,NA,CASSEDRVGNQPQHF,TGTGCCAGCAGTGAAGACAGGGTAGGCAATCAGCCCCAGCATTTT
many,TRBV12-3/TRBV12-4,TRBJ1-2,NA,CASSLVWRVHRGYTF,TGTGCCAGCAGTTTAGTATGGCGGGTACATCGCGGCTACACCTTC
NA,TRBV7-4,TRBJ1-6,NA,CASSLIMGFSPLHF,TGTGCCAGCAGCTTAATCATGGGGTTTTCACCCCTCCACTTT
few,TRBV7-2,TRBJ2-6,NA,CASSPRGLGANVLTF,TGTGCCAGCAGCCCCCGCGGGTTGGGGGCCAACGTCCTGACTTTC
NA,TRBV24-1,TRBJ2-1,TRBD2,CATSRLADYNEQFF,TGTGCCACCAGTCGACTAGCAGATTACAATGAGCAGTTCTTC
NA,TRBV7-6,TRBJ2-1,TRBD1,CASSLEQGGDEQFF,TGTGCCAGCAGCTTAGAACAGGGGGGTGATGAGCAGTTCTTC
few,TRBV6-1,TRBJ2-5,NA,CASSGRSRETQYF,TGTGCCAGCAGTGGCCGGTCTAGGGAGACCCAGTACTTC
NA,TRBV29-1,TRBJ2-7,NA,CSATGRSYEQYF,TGCAGCGCAACAGGCCGTAGCTACGAGCAGTACTTC
NA,TRBV6-6,TRBJ2-3,TRBD1,CASSLRDRGANTQYF,TGTGCCAGCAGCCTTAGGGACAGGGGGGCAAATACGCAGTATTTT
NA,TRBV11-3,TRBJ2-5,TRBD2,CASSGTSGGPQETQYF,TGTGCCAGCAGCGGGACTAGCGGGGGGCCCCAAGAGACCCAGTACTTC
NA,TRBV5-1,TRBJ1-6,NA,CASSLARESSYNSPLHF,TGCGCCAGCAGCTTGGCCCGTGAAAGCTCCTATAATTCACCCCTCCACTTT
NA,TRBV4-1,TRBJ2-3,NA,CASSQDQLKGTQYF,TGCGCCAGCAGCCAAGACCAACTGAAAGGGACGCAGTATTTT
few,TRBV4-1,TRBJ2-7,NA,CASSPSALKQLRYEQYF,TGCGCCAGCAGCCCCTCCGCCCTAAAGCAGCTTCGTTACGAGCAGTACTTC
NA,TRBV28,TRBJ2-1,NA,CASSWPTGNNEQFF,TGTGCCAGCAGTTGGCCAACAGGGAACAATGAGCAGTTCTTC
many,TRBV7-2,TRBJ1-1,NA,CATRDGSNTEAFF,TGTGCCACTCGGGACGGATCGAACACTGAAGCTTTCTTT
NA,TRBV27,TRBJ1-2,NA,CASSFSPRDGSLYGYTF,TGTGCCAGCAGTTTTAGTCCCAGGGACGGTTCACTCTATGGCTACACCTTC
NA,TRBV27,TRBJ1-5,NA,CASSPRTDTDHQPQHF,TGTGCCAGCAGTCCAAGAACGGACACCGATCATCAGCCCCAGCATTTT
NA,TRBV28,TRBJ1-5,NA,CASRILDESHGQPQHF,TGTGCCAGCAGGATCTTAGACGAAAGTCATGGTCAGCCCCAGCATTTT
NA,TRBV23-1,TRBJ2-1,NA,CASSRTWALSSYNEQFF,TGCGCCAGCAGTCGAACATGGGCTCTGAGCTCCTACAATGAGCAGTTCTTC
NA,TRBV7-2,TRBJ1-1,NA,CASSLGQGYGTEAFF,TGTGCCAGCAGCTTAGGTCAGGGGTATGGCACTGAAGCTTTCTTT
few,TRBV4-2,TRBJ1-1,NA,CASSPLGVNTEAFF,TGTGCCAGCAGCCCACTAGGAGTGAACACTGAAGCTTTCTTT
NA,TRBV6-5,TRBJ2-2,NA,CASSLSRADTGELFF,TGTGCCAGCAGCCTCTCTCGGGCAGACACCGGGGAGCTGTTTTTT
many,TRBV6-5,TRBJ1-2,NA,CASRGGGVHGYTF,TGTGCCAGCAGAGGGGGGGGCGTCCATGGCTACACCTTC
few,TRBV2,TRBJ2-7,NA,CASSDFTLTYEQYF,TGTGCCAGCAGTGATTTCACGCTAACCTACGAGCAGTACTTC
few,TRBV2,TRBJ1-4,TRBD1,CASSIPGQGDEKLFF,TGTGCCAGCAGCATACCGGGACAGGGTGATGAAAAACTGTTTTTT
NA,TRBV6-6,TRBJ1-4,NA,CAGRGGDEKLFF,TGTGCCGGCCGAGGGGGGGATGAAAAACTGTTTTTT
few,TRBV12-3/TRBV12-4,TRBJ1-5,NA,CASSFGDPGPQHF,TGTGCCAGCAGTTTCGGGGACCCCGGGCCCCAGCATTTT
few,TRBV28,TRBJ1-1,NA,CASRAGYNTEAFF,TGTGCCAGCAGGGCAGGATACAACACTGAAGCTTTCTTT
NA,TRBV27,TRBJ1-1,NA,CASSLGGQAYTEAFF,TGTGCCAGCAGTTTAGGCGGCCAGGCCTACACTGAAGCTTTCTTT
few,TRBV7-2,TRBJ2-1,TRBD1,CASSFAARDRVYNEQFF,TGTGCCAGCAGCTTCGCAGCCCGGGACAGGGTCTACAATGAGCAGTTCTTC
few,TRBV2,TRBJ2-1,NA,CASSGGTFSYNEQFF,TGTGCCAGCAGTGGGGGGACATTCTCCTACAATGAGCAGTTCTTC
many,TRBV7-2,TRBJ2-7,NA,CASSSRQYEQYF,TGTGCCAGCAGCTCGAGACAGTACGAGCAGTACTTC
NA,TRBV5-6,TRBJ2-2,NA,CASSSPGLNTGELFF,TGTGCCAGCAGCTCACCAGGGTTGAACACCGGGGAGCTGTTTTTT
NA,TRBV19,TRBJ1-1,NA,CATYYSTEAFF,TGTGCCACGTACTACAGCACTGAAGCTTTCTTT
few,TRBV12-3/TRBV12-4,TRBJ2-3,TRBD2,CASSLTGGATDTQYF,TGTGCCAGCAGTTTAACCGGGGGGGCCACAGATACGCAGTATTTT
once,TRBV20-1,TRBJ2-2,NA,CSLPGTTGELFF,TGCAGTCTCCCGGGAACCACCGGGGAGCTGTTTTTT
NA,TRBV14,TRBJ2-5,TRBD2,CASSQGLAGDETQYF,TGTGCCAGCAGCCAAGGGCTAGCGGGGGACGAGACCCAGTACTTC
NA,TRBV4-1,TRBJ2-1,NA,CASSQEFINEQFF,TGCGCCAGCAGCCAAGAATTCATCAATGAGCAGTTCTTC
few,TRBV29-1,TRBJ2-2,NA,CSVDKQGYNTGELFF,TGCAGCGTTGATAAACAGGGTTATAACACCGGGGAGCTGTTTTTT
NA,TRBV7-9,TRBJ1-4,TRBD1,CASSFSTGDEKLFF,TGTGCCAGCAGCTTCAGCACAGGGGATGAAAAACTGTTTTTT
NA,TRBV24-1,TRBJ2-1,NA,CATRTDWSNEQFF,TGTGCCACCAGGACCGACTGGTCCAATGAGCAGTTCTTC
NA,TRBV6-4,TRBJ2-1,TRBD2,CASSDPRGGDEQFF,TGTGCCAGCAGTGACCCGCGGGGGGGAGATGAGCAGTTCTTC
NA,TRBV5-6,TRBJ1-4,TRBD1,CASRLGQGGKLFF,TGTGCCAGCAGACTTGGACAGGGCGGAAAACTGTTTTTT
NA,TRBV7-8,TRBJ2-5,NA,CASTQVAGKETQYF,TGTGCCAGCACCCAGGTGGCAGGGAAAGAGACCCAGTACTTC
NA,TRBV7-9,TRBJ2-1,NA,CASSLEALDPSYNEQFF,TGTGCCAGCAGCTTAGAGGCGCTTGACCCTTCCTACAATGAGCAGTTCTTC
NA,TRBV19,TRBJ1-6,TRBD1,CASSNRTGSSSYNSPLHF,TGTGCCAGTAGTAATCGGACAGGGAGCAGCTCCTATAATTCACCCCTCCACTTT
many,TRBV2,TRBJ2-2,TRBD2,CASSVERGVSRPNTGELFF,TGTGCCAGCAGTGTTGAGCGGGGGGTCAGTAGACCGAACACCGGGGAGCTGTTTTTT
NA,TRBV5-5,TRBJ1-2,TRBD1,CASTGTGDGYTF,TGTGCCAGCACCGGGACAGGAGATGGCTACACCTTC